Listed below are T cell receptor beta chains from one sample, sequenced in a study of blood T cell repertoires in COVID-19. Sequencing was performed with immunoSEQ multiplex PCR; in TCRdb, only in-frame clones are kept and a portion is missing. Counted here are around 250,000 clones, 88% occurring once; the ten biggest clones make up about a tenth. The sample was peripheral blood. These receptors came from a woman in her sixties or seventies with COVID-19, enrolled during active disease. CDR3s include the opening cysteine and the closing phenylalanine or tryptophan. Each record gives: clone size, V gene, J gene, D gene, CDR3 DNA, CDR3 protein. A D gene is named only where the DNA matches it firmly. The listing skips clone size in some rows; elsewhere it reads once, few, many or a size class.

>.|TRBV5-1|TRBJ2-2|.
TGCGCCAGCAGCTTTGGGACTAACACCGGGGAGCTGTTTTTT
CASSFGTNTGELFF
>few|TRBV3-1/TRBV3-2|TRBJ2-2|TRBD2
TGTGCCAGCAGCCAAGATTTGGCTAGCGGTACGAACACCGGGGAGCTGTTTTTT
CASSQDLASGTNTGELFF
>.|TRBV6-2/TRBV6-3|TRBJ1-1|.
TGTGCCAGCAGTAAAGGACAAGGAGCTTTCTTT
CASSKGQGAFF
>few|TRBV19|TRBJ1-3|TRBD1
TGTGCCAGTAGTATCTTCGGGACAGTCGACCTTTACTCTGGAAACACCATATATTTT
CASSIFGTVDLYSGNTIYF
>.|TRBV7-3|TRBJ1-1|TRBD1
TGTGCCAGCAGCTTACTCGACAGGGCCTTATACATTGAAGCTTTCTTT
CASSLLDRALYIEAFF
>.|TRBV3-1/TRBV3-2|TRBJ2-3|TRBD2
TGTGCCAGCAGCCAAGTCGGCGGGAGTCCCGCAGATACGCAGTATTTT
CASSQVGGSPADTQYF
>.|TRBV6-5|TRBJ1-5|.
TGTGCCAGCAGGCCCGGGGGGGGAGGCACTCAGCCCCAGCATTTT
CASRPGGGGTQPQHF
>.|TRBV15|TRBJ2-1|TRBD2
TGTGCCACCAGCAGCCGACTAGCCGAAGGGGTTGAGCAGTTCTTC
CATSSRLAEGVEQFF
>.|TRBV19|TRBJ2-2|.
TGTGCCACCGGGGTGGGAGTGAGCACCGGGGAGCTGTTTTTT
CATGVGVSTGELFF
>.|TRBV25-1|TRBJ2-7|.
TGTGCCAGCAGTTACGGGCAGGGCTACGAGCAGTACTTC
CASSYGQGYEQYF
>.|TRBV5-1|TRBJ1-4|.
TGCGCCAGCAGCCAGGGTGGGGTCAATGAAAAACTGTTTTTT
CASSQGGVNEKLFF
>few|TRBV14|TRBJ2-7|TRBD2
TGTGCCAGCAGCCGATTACTAGCGGGAGCCTACGAGCAGTACTTC
CASSRLLAGAYEQYF
>once|TRBV3-1/TRBV3-2|TRBJ1-5|.
TGTGCCAGCAGCCCCGGAGGGCGAGTAAATCAGCCCCAGCATTTT
CASSPGGRVNQPQHF
>.|TRBV7-2|TRBJ2-7|TRBD2
TGTGCCAGCAGCTCCGGACTAGCGGGTCCCTACGAGCAGTACTTC
CASSSGLAGPYEQYF
>.|TRBV28|TRBJ1-2|.
TGTGCCAGCATTCGGGGGGGCAATAACTATGGCTACACCTTC
CASIRGGNNYGYTF
>.|TRBV3-1/TRBV3-2|TRBJ1-2|TRBD1
TGTGCCAGCAGCCAACAGGGGGACTATGGCTACACCTTC
CASSQQGDYGYTF
>.|TRBV20-1|TRBJ1-6|.
TGCAGTGCTCTGAGGGAAACACCCCTCCACTTT
CSALRETPLHF
>once|TRBV29-1|TRBJ1-1|.
TGCAGCGTTCGAGTGCACACTGAAGCTTTCTTT
CSVRVHTEAFF
>.|TRBV29-1|TRBJ1-4|.
TGCAGCGTTGAGGTAGGGAGTCTCGGTGAAAAACTGTTTTTT
CSVEVGSLGEKLFF
>.|TRBV15|TRBJ2-7|.
TGTGCCACCAGCAGAGGCCCACTCTACGAGCAGTACTTC
CATSRGPLYEQYF
>.|TRBV5-1|TRBJ1-2|TRBD1
TGCGCCAGCAGCTTAGGACAGGCTCGCGATGGCTACACCTTC
CASSLGQARDGYTF
>.|TRBV5-1|TRBJ2-4|.
TGCGCCAGCAGCTTGGCGGTGAGGGATGGAAACATTCAGTACTTC
CASSLAVRDGNIQYF
>.|TRBV7-4|TRBJ1-3|.
TGTGCCAGCTTAGCCGGGACAACAACCTCTGGAAACACCATATATTTT
CASLAGTTTSGNTIYF
>.|TRBV5-1|TRBJ2-1|TRBD2
TGCGCCAGCAGCTCCCTAGCGGGAGAGCTCAATGAGCAGTTCTTC
CASSSLAGELNEQFF
>.|TRBV19|TRBJ1-2|.
TGTGCCAGTAGTGAGGCAACTAACTATGGCTACACCTTC
CASSEATNYGYTF
>.|TRBV28|TRBJ2-1|.
TGTGCCAGCAGACCCGGCCTCCGGGGAAATGAGCAGTTCTTC
CASRPGLRGNEQFF
>few|TRBV21-1|TRBJ2-7|.
TGTGCCGGCCGACGGACAGGGAACAAGGCGAACGAGCAGTACTTC
CAGRRTGNKANEQYF
>.|TRBV4-3|TRBJ2-1|TRBD2
TGCGCCAGCAGCCAGGGTAGCGGGAGCTCCTACAATGAGCAGTTCTTC
CASSQGSGSSYNEQFF
>few|TRBV7-9|TRBJ1-4|.
TGTGCCAGCAGCCCCGGGAGAGCGGGGAGTGAAAAACTGTTTTTT
CASSPGRAGSEKLFF
>.|TRBV7-3|TRBJ2-7|TRBD2
TGTGCCAGCAGCCCAGGGGGACTAGCGGGAGTAGAAGAGCAGTACTTC
CASSPGGLAGVEEQYF
>.|TRBV27|TRBJ1-5|TRBD1
TGTGCCAGCAGTCAATCGGTCCCAGGGGGGAGCAATCAGCCCCAGCATTTT
CASSQSVPGGSNQPQHF
>.|TRBV30|TRBJ1-5|.
TGTGCCTGGAAAGGACAGAGCAATCAGCCCCAGCATTTT
CAWKGQSNQPQHF